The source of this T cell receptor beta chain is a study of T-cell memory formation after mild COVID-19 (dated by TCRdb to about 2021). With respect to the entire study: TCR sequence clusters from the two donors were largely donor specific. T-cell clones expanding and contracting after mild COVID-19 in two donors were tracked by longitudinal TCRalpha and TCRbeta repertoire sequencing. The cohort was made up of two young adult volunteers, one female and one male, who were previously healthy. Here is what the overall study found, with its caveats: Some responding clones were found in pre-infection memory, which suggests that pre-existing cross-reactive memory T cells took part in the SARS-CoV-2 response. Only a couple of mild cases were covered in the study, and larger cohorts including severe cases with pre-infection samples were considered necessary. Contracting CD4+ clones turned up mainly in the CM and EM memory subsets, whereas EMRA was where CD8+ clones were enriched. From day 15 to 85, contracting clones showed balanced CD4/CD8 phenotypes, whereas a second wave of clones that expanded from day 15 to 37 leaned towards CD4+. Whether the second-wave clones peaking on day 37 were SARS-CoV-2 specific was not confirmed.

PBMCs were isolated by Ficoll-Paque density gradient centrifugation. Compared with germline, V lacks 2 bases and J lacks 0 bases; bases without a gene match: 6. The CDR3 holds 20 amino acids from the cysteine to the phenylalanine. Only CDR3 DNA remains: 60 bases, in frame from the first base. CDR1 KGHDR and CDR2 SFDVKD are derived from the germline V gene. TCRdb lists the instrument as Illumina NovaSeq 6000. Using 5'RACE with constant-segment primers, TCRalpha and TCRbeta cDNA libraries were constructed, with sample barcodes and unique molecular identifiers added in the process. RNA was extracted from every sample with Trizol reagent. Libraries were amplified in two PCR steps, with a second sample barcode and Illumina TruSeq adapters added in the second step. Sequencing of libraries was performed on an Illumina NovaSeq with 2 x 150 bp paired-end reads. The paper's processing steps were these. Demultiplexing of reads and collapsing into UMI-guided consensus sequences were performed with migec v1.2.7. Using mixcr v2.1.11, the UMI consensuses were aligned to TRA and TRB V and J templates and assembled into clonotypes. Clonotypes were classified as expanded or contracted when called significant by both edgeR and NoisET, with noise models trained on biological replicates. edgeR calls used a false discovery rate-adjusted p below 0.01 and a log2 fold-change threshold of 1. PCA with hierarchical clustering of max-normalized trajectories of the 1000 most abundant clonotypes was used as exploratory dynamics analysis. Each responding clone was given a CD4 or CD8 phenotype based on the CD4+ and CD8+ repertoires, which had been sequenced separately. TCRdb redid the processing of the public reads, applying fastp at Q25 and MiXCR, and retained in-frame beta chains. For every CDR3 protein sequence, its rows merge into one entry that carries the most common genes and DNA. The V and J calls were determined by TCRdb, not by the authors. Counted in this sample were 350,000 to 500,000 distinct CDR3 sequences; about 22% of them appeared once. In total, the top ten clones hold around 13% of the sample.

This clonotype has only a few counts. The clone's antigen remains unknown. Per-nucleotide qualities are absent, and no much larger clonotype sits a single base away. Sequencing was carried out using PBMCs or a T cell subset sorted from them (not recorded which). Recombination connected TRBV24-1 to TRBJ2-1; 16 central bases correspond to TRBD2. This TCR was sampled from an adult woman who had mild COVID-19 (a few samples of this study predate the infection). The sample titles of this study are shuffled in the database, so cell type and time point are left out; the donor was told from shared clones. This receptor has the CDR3 CATSDSPGLAGGGSYNEQFF. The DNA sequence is TGTGCCACCAGTGATTCTCCGGGACTAGCGGGAGGGGGCTCCTACAATGAGCAGTTCTTC.